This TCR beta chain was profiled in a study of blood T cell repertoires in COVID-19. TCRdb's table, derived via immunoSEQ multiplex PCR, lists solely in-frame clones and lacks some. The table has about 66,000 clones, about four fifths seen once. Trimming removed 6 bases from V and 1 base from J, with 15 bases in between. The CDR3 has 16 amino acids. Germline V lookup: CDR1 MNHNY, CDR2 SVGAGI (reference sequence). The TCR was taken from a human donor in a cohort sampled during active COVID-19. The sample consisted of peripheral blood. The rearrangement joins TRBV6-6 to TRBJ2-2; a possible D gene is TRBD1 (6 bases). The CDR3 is CASSRSRGQNTGELFF. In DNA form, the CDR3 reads TGTGCCAGCAGCCGGAGTAGGGGACAGAACACCGGGGAGCTGTTTTTT.